The rows below give T cell receptor beta chains drawn from one sample of a study of cytomegalovirus exposure and HLA in healthy donors. Some clones are missing from TCRdb's copy, which holds only in-frame ones; the method was immunoSEQ multiplex PCR. The sample includes around 270,000 clones, around 80% of them seen just once. Material for sequencing was PBMCs. These receptors all come from a girl aged 2-10 years in good health and CMV-seronegative. Both conserved end residues are part of each CDR3. A D gene is named only where the DNA matches it firmly. Size tells how often a clone was seen (once, few, many) or the class of an expanded clone, and some rows leave it out.

d_call,v_call,clone_size,j_call,cdr3_nt,cdr3_aa
NA,TRBV27,once,TRBJ1-1,TGTGCCAGCTATAGCTACCTGATGAACACTGAAGCTTTCTTT,CASYSYLMNTEAFF
NA,TRBV19,NA,TRBJ2-1,TGTGCCAGTAGTTCTTCCGGGACTTCCCCTTATGAGCAGTTCTTC,CASSSSGTSPYEQFF
TRBD1,TRBV18,NA,TRBJ1-2,TGTGCCAGCTCACTGGGGGACAGCAACTATGGCTACACCTTC,CASSLGDSNYGYTF
NA,TRBV13,NA,TRBJ2-7,TGTGCCAGCAGTCCCAGATCCAGGGATGAGCAGTACTTC,CASSPRSRDEQYF
NA,TRBV5-3,NA,TRBJ1-4,TGTGCCAGAAGCGTTACACCGAGGTCCCCTAATGAAAAACTGTTTTTT,CARSVTPRSPNEKLFF
TRBD1,TRBV19,NA,TRBJ2-2,TGTGCCAGTAATTCCAGGGGGCGAAGGGGTGGCACCGGGGAGCTGTTTTTT,CASNSRGRRGGTGELFF
NA,TRBV7-2,NA,TRBJ2-5,TGTGCCAGCAGCCACGAGGCGCTGGCCCAGTACTTC,CASSHEALAQYF
NA,TRBV6-1,NA,TRBJ1-4,TGTGCCAGCGGAAACCGGAGGGCAACTAATGAAAAACTGTTTTTT,CASGNRRATNEKLFF
NA,TRBV27,once,TRBJ1-2,TGTGCCAGCAGTTTCCGGGAGGGTGGATATGGCTACACCTTC,CASSFREGGYGYTF
NA,TRBV2,NA,TRBJ2-5,TGTGCCAGCTCCTACCAAGAGACCCAGTACTTC,CASSYQETQYF
NA,TRBV5-5,NA,TRBJ1-2,TGTGCCAGCAGTGTCCAGGGGTTGGGGAACTATGGCTACACCTTC,CASSVQGLGNYGYTF
NA,TRBV9,NA,TRBJ1-2,TGTGCCAGCAGCCAAAGCGCACAGGGACATGGCTACACCTTC,CASSQSAQGHGYTF
TRBD1,TRBV28,NA,TRBJ1-5,TGTGCCAGCAGGCCCGACAGGGCTCAGCCCCAGCATTTT,CASRPDRAQPQHF
TRBD1,TRBV19,NA,TRBJ1-5,TGTGCCAGAGACAGGGGAAAAGATCAGCCCCAGCATTTT,CARDRGKDQPQHF
NA,TRBV20-1,NA,TRBJ2-1,TGCAGTGCTACCGGGGTGGTTGAGCAGTTCTTC,CSATGVVEQFF
NA,TRBV7-3,NA,TRBJ2-1,TGTGCCAGCAGCTTAAAGGGGCACTACGGGGGGCGGAAGTTCTTC,CASSLKGHYGGRKFF
TRBD1,TRBV29-1,NA,TRBJ1-1,TGCAGCGTTGGGGGACAGGGGGCTTTCTTT,CSVGGQGAFF
NA,TRBV5-1,few,TRBJ2-7,TGCGCCAGCAGCTTGCGGCCAGGCTTTAGCTACGAGCAGTACTTC,CASSLRPGFSYEQYF
TRBD2,TRBV14,NA,TRBJ2-5,TGTGCCAGCAGCCAAGATGTTCCTAGCGGGAGGGAGACCCAGTACTTC,CASSQDVPSGRETQYF
NA,TRBV30,once,TRBJ1-2,TGTGCCTGGAGTCCGCAGGGGACCGCCGGTTTCGTCGGCTACACCTTC,CAWSPQGTAGFVGYTF
NA,TRBV29-1,NA,TRBJ1-5,TGCAGCGTTGCCCCCAGTGATAGCAATCAGCCCCAGCATTTT,CSVAPSDSNQPQHF
NA,TRBV28,NA,TRBJ2-7,TGTGCCAGCAAGCCCAGCGGTTCCTACGAGCAGTACTTC,CASKPSGSYEQYF
NA,TRBV27,NA,TRBJ1-2,TGTGCCAGCAGAGTGCCAGGTTATGGCTACACCTTC,CASRVPGYGYTF
NA,TRBV10-3,NA,TRBJ2-2,TGTGCCAGCGGACAACCCTCGAAGAACACCGGGGAGCTGTTTTTT,CASGQPSKNTGELFF
TRBD1,TRBV4-1,NA,TRBJ2-7,TGCGCCAGCAGCCAGAGACAGGGTATCTACGAGCAGTACTTC,CASSQRQGIYEQYF
NA,TRBV5-4,NA,TRBJ2-4,TGTGCCAGCAGCCCGGACAGTTCCAAAAACATTCAGTACTTC,CASSPDSSKNIQYF
TRBD1,TRBV5-1,NA,TRBJ1-1,TGCGCCAGCAGCTTGGAGCCCACAGGGGGGAAGAACACTGAAGCTTTCTTT,CASSLEPTGGKNTEAFF
NA,TRBV15,NA,TRBJ1-5,TGTGCCACCAGCAGAGATAGGGGAAGGAATCAGCCCCAGCATTTT,CATSRDRGRNQPQHF
TRBD2,TRBV5-4,NA,TRBJ2-1,TGTGCCAGCAGCCCCGCGGGGGGTCTAGTGGGAGGTCTACAGTTCTTC,CASSPAGGLVGGLQFF
NA,TRBV7-6,NA,TRBJ2-6,TGTGCCAGCAGCTCGGACATGGCCAACGTCCTGACTTTC,CASSSDMANVLTF
NA,TRBV19,NA,TRBJ1-1,TGTGCCAGTACTGGGAGGGCCATGGAAGCTTTCTTT,CASTGRAMEAFF
TRBD2,TRBV7-2,NA,TRBJ2-1,TGTGCCAGCAGCTCAATCTTAGCGGGAGAGTACAATGAGCAGTTCTTC,CASSSILAGEYNEQFF
NA,TRBV9,NA,TRBJ2-7,TGTGCCAGCCCCGAGGGGGATCTGGAGTACTTC,CASPEGDLEYF
NA,TRBV29-1,NA,TRBJ1-4,TGCAGCGTTTCCGGGACTGGGACTGCAACTAATGAAAAACTGTTTTTT,CSVSGTGTATNEKLFF
NA,TRBV7-2,few,TRBJ1-1,TGTGCCAGCAGCTTAGAGTTTGGGCTAGAAGCTTTCTTT,CASSLEFGLEAFF
NA,TRBV7-9,once,TRBJ1-1,TGTGCCAGCACCAAGCCTTTAATGAACACTGAAGCTTTCTTT,CASTKPLMNTEAFF
NA,TRBV4-2,NA,TRBJ2-7,TGTGCCAGCAGCCAAGAGGGCGGGACCGTCTCCTACGAGCAGTACTTC,CASSQEGGTVSYEQYF
TRBD1,TRBV27,NA,TRBJ1-5,TGTGCCAGCAGACGACAGGGATCGAGCAATCAGCCCCAGCATTTT,CASRRQGSSNQPQHF
TRBD2,TRBV30,NA,TRBJ2-7,TGTGCCTGGAGGGGGGAGGGTCGCGAGCAGTACTTC,CAWRGEGREQYF
TRBD1,TRBV7-9,once,TRBJ1-2,TGTGCCAGCAGCTCAGGGACAGTTTCATATGGCTACACCTTC,CASSSGTVSYGYTF
TRBD1,TRBV9,NA,TRBJ1-5,TGTGCCAGCAGCGTAGCTCGACAGGGGGTCGGTCAGCCCCAGCATTTT,CASSVARQGVGQPQHF
TRBD2,TRBV18,few,TRBJ2-2,TGTGCCAGCTCACCACTAGCGGGGACGAACACCGGGGAGCTGTTTTTT,CASSPLAGTNTGELFF
TRBD2,TRBV28,few,TRBJ2-5,TGTGCCAGCAGAGGGGGACTAGCGGGAGGGAAAGAGACCCAGTACTTC,CASRGGLAGGKETQYF
NA,TRBV28,NA,TRBJ1-2,TGTGCCAGCAGTTTATACAGGGTAGACCATGGCTACACCTTC,CASSLYRVDHGYTF
TRBD1,TRBV6-6,few,TRBJ1-5,TGTGCCAGCAGTCTCTTGGGACAGAGCAATCAGCCCCAGCATTTT,CASSLLGQSNQPQHF
TRBD2,TRBV30,NA,TRBJ2-3,TGTGCCTGGACCGGGACTAGCGGGAGGGAAAAACACACAGATACGCAGTATTTT,CAWTGTSGREKHTDTQYF